Presented here are 14 T cell receptor beta chains from one specimen sequenced in a study of CD8 T cells in ankylosing spondylitis. MiXCR was run by TCRdb on the 5' RACE reads, yielding one entry per CDR3 protein. Of about 160,000 distinct CDR3 sequences listed, approximately 9% are singletons. Specimen: blood, either unsorted or a sorted T cell fraction (not recorded which). The receptors shown here come from a female donor with ankylosing spondylitis or in good health (not recorded which).

In this sample, this clonotype turned up a few times. The chain has TRBV28 and TRBJ2-7; 8 bases fit TRBD2. CDR3 length equals 16 residues. Germline V gene data show CDR1 as MDHEN and CDR2 as SYDVKM. The V gene end was trimmed by 5 bases and the J gene end by 9 bases; junction bases not matched to a gene: 18. In DNA form, the CDR3 reads TGTGCCAGCAGTATCACCTTAGCGGGAACTAAGTTTGTGCAGTACTTC. As protein: CASSITLAGTKFVQYF.

This clonotype was seen a handful of times. The genes are TRBV12-3 or TRBV12-4 and TRBJ1-1; TRBD1 might be the D (5 bases). This CDR3 spans 15 amino acids. V was pared by 6 bases and J by 0 bases, with 14 bases between. In DNA form, the CDR3 reads TGTGCCAGCAGCCTTCGGGGGAACATGAACACTGAAGCTTTCTTT. Its protein product is CASSLRGNMNTEAFF.

The CDR3 spells CASSLATWGPTEAFF. The CDR3 DNA reads as TGTGCCAGCAGCTTAGCGACTTGGGGGCCCACTGAAGCTTTCTTT. The rearrangement links TRBV7-2 to TRBJ1-1; the D gene is possibly TRBD1 (6 bases). The CDR3 is 15 amino acids. V gave up 0 bases and J gave up 4 bases, with 12 bases separating them. The germline gives CDR1 SGHTA, CDR2 FQGNSA.

The chain recombines TRBV5-6 with TRBJ1-1; 7 bases align to TRBD1. The CDR3 covers 14 residues. V lost 3 bases to trimming and J lost 2 bases; unmatched junction nucleotides: 4. The germline V gene has CDR1 SGHDT and CDR2 YYEEEE. The CDR3, as DNA: TGTGCCAGCAGCTCGGGACAGCCTAACACTGAAGCTTTCTTT. Translation gives CASSSGQPNTEAFF.

This clonotype was observed at least ten times. The V call is TRBV11-2, the J call TRBJ1-1; D is unresolved. The CDR3 has 14 amino acids. With 4 bases removed from V and 0 bases from J, the gap between germline ends came to 9 bases. Germline CDR1 SGHAT, CDR2 FQNNGV. Here the CDR3 reads CASSSDLLNTEAFF. The CDR3 bases are TGTGCCAGCAGCTCGGACCTCTTGAACACTGAAGCTTTCTTT.

The rearrangement links TRBV28 to TRBJ2-1; D unclear. Trimming left V 6 bases short and J 4 bases short, with 10 bases between. Germline values: CDR1 MDHEN, CDR2 SYDVKM. This CDR3 comprises 13 residues. The CDR3 DNA sequence: TGTGCCAGCAGGTCGGGCGGTTACAATGAGCAGTTCTTC. Protein: CASRSGGYNEQFF.

The V and J genes are TRBV2 and TRBJ2-3; 8 bases are shared with TRBD2. Germline CDR1 reads SNHLY; CDR2 reads FYNNEI. The J segment lost 4 bases and the V segment lost 3 bases, leaving 9 bases of the junction unmatched. The CDR3 loop spans 16 amino acids. CDR3 sequence reads: CASSDPTSGSSDTQYF. The CDR3 region has the DNA TGTGCCAGCAGTGACCCCACAAGCGGGAGTTCAGATACGCAGTATTTT. Together with reference TRBV2 and TRBJ2-3, the CDR3 gives the full variable domain: EPEVTQTPSHQVTQMGQEVILRCVPISNHLYFYWYRQILGQKVEFLVSFYNNEISEKSEIFDDQFSVERPDGSNFTLKIRSTKLEDSAMYFCASSDPTSGSSDTQYFGPGTRLTVL.

This clonotype was observed many times. This sequence joins TRBV29-1 and TRBJ2-1; 13 nucleotides line up with TRBD2. V shed 7 bases, J shed 4 bases, and the junction held 10 bases outside the gene matches. In germline, CDR1 is SQVTM, CDR2 ANQGSEA. The CDR3 length is 16 residues. The CDR3 nucleotides are TGCAGCGCCCTTCCGGGACTAGCGGGGTTTTACAATGAGCAGTTCTTC. Translating gives CSALPGLAGFYNEQFF.

This clonotype was counted between two and nine times. The chain has TRBV4-3 and TRBJ1-3; maybe TRBD1 (5 bases). This CDR3 contains 16 residues. The V end was cut by 0 bases, the J end by 1 base, with 10 bases between. Germline CDR1 reads LGHNA; CDR2 reads YSLEER. CDR3 sequence: CASSQESQGSGNTIYF. The CDR3 region has the DNA TGCGCCAGCAGCCAAGAGTCGCAGGGATCTGGAAACACCATATATTTT.

V gene TRBV7-9 combines with J gene TRBJ2-2, with D hard to call. V lost 5 bases to trimming and J lost 4 bases, with 17 bases between them. Germline V gene sequence: CDR1 SEHNR, CDR2 FQNEAQ (reference sequence). The CDR3 has 16 residues. The CDR3 sequence is CASSINPLEPTGELFF. In DNA, the CDR3 is TGTGCCAGCAGCATCAACCCCCTAGAGCCCACCGGGGAGCTGTTTTTT.

Here the CDR3 DNA reads TGTGCCAGCAGTATCCACCGGGGGGGCGGAAGGGAAGCTTTCTTT. This encodes CASSIHRGGGREAFF. V and J are TRBV6-2 or TRBV6-3 and TRBJ1-1; tentatively, D is TRBD1 (6 bases). This CDR3 contains 15 residues. Trimming removed 5 bases at V and 8 bases at J, with 21 bases between. CDR1 MNHEY and CDR2 SVGEGT come from the germline V gene.

This clonotype was found many times. The chain combines TRBV3-1 with TRBJ1-1; no firm D call. The CDR3 is 15 residues long. From germline, CDR1 is LGHDT and CDR2 YNNKEL (reference sequence). V was cut by 11 bases and J by 1 base, with 20 bases left in between. CDR3 coding DNA: TGTGCCGTAACAAGGTACCCCTTTTCGAACACTGAAGCTTTCTTT. This sequence encodes CAVTRYPFSNTEAFF.

This clonotype was observed a handful of times. The V gene is TRBV24-1, the J gene TRBJ2-3, with TRBD2 identical over 10 bases. In germline, CDR1 is KGHDR, CDR2 SFDVKD. V lost 4 bases to trimming and J lost 5 bases; unmatched junction nucleotides: 5. The CDR3 spans 15 residues. This CDR3 is CATSDLRLAGDTQYF. In nucleotides, the CDR3 is TGTGCCACCAGTGACCTGAGACTAGCGGGAGATACGCAGTATTTT.

This clonotype has ten or more counts. The CDR3 region has the DNA TGTGCCAGCAGCCTCCTCTTAGGGCCCGGGAATGAGCAGTTCTTC. This codes for CASSLLLGPGNEQFF. The genes are TRBV7-6 and TRBJ2-1; the D is unclear. Per germline, CDR1 SGHVS and CDR2 FNYEAQ. CDR3 length equals 15 residues. Trimming removed 5 bases at V and 7 bases at J, with 18 bases between.